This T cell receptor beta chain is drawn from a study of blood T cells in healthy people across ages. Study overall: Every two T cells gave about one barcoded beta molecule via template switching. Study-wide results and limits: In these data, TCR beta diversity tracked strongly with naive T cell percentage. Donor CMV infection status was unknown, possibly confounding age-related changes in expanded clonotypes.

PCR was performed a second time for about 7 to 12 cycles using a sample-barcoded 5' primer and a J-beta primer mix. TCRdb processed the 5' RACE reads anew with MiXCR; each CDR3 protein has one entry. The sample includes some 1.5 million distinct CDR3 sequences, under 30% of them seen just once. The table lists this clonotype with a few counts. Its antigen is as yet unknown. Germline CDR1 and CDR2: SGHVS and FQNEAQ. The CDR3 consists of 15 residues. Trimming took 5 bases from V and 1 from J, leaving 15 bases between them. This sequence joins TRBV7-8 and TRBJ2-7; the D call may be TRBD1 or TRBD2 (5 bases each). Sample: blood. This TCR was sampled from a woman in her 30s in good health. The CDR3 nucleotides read TGTGCCAGCAGCACGGGGCAGGGCTGGTCCTACGAGCAGTACTTC. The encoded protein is CASSTGQGWSYEQYF.